The TCR beta chain described here comes from a study of T cell repertoires in cytomegalovirus infection. Study context: Public signatures in TCR beta pointed to CMV infection and matching HLA type.

CDR3 length equals 14 residues. V was shortened by 6 bases and J by 6 bases, with 18 bases between the two germline ends. Germline V gene sequence: CDR1 MDHEN, CDR2 SYDVKM. To note about this clonotype: Its antigen is unidentified.

TCRdb used MiXCR to reprocess the reads, holding one entry per CDR3 protein. This sample has 370,000 or so distinct CDR3 sequences, with roughly 34% found just once. Study-wide findings and caveats: What dominated the ex vivo response were HLA-C-restricted CMV-specific TCR beta clonotypes. Carriers of CMV plus the relevant HLA were identified by cumulative public TCR beta family frequency.

The origin of this receptor is a human donor in good health (CMV status not recorded). Some clones in this sample may be carry-over from other donors' samples. This rearrangement joins TRBV28 to TRBJ2-7; D might be TRBD1 (5 bases). Source: cultured PBMCs, taken from culture after CMV antigen stimulation. The CDR3 is CASRDNQGLREQYF. The CDR3 DNA reads TGTGCCAGCAGGGACAACCAGGGTTTACGCGAGCAGTACTTC.